Sequencing of this TCR beta chain was carried out in a study of CD8 T cells in Susac syndrome. The CDR3 contains 8 residues. Trimming removed 11 bases at V and 6 bases at J, with 5 bases between. CDR1 is MGHDK and CDR2 is SYGVNS in the germline V gene. Random hexamers were used to reverse transcribe roughly 0.5 to 1 ug of RNA. The CDR3 of TCR beta was amplified by immunoSEQ multiplex PCR across 54 Vbeta and 13 Jbeta. TCRdb redid the calling of the immunoSEQ multiplex PCR reads with MiXCR, one entry per CDR3 protein. The data show approximately 230,000 distinct CDR3 sequences, roughly 93% seen once. Sequencing of TCR beta was performed on blood CD8+ and CD4+ T cells. This clonotype appeared once.

The V call is TRBV25-1, the J call TRBJ2-7; no reliable D call. The sequence derives from a human donor with multiple sclerosis. Input material: CD4+ T cells from PBMCs. As DNA, the CDR3 is TGTGCCCCGGTCGAGCAGTACGTC. Its protein product is CAPVEQYV.